These 32 T cell receptor beta chains came from one sample sequenced in a study of shared T cell receptors in the human thymus. TCRdb's copy holds only in-frame clones and misses some; the assay was immunoSEQ multiplex PCR. The repertoire holds fewer than 700,000 clones, with approximately 88% as singletons. The data were also submitted as part of a second study, on human thymus T cells.

The sample taken for sequencing was thymocytes. The source of these receptors is a boy less than two years old with a congenital heart defect.

The genes are TRBV10-1 and TRBJ1-1, with a tentative D call TRBD1 (5 bases). The CDR3 contains 15 residues. The V gene's germline CDR1 is WNHNN and CDR2 SYGVQD (reference sequence). V lost 5 bases and J lost 3, with 16 bases in between. In nucleotides, the CDR3 is TGCGCCAGCAGTCCATCCAGGGCCCTTTACACTGAAGCTTTCTTT. Translated: CASSPSRALYTEAFF.

The J gene is TRBJ2-7, the V gene TRBV5-8; the D gene is possibly TRBD2 (7 bases). The length of the CDR3 is 18 residues. Trimming took off 6 bases at V and 3 bases at J, with 28 bases between the two ends. CDR1 and CDR2 (germline): SGHTS, YDEGEE. CDR3 nucleotides: TGTGCCAGCATCCCTCATATCAGGGGCGCGGGGGCTTACTACGAGCAGTACTTC. Protein product: CASIPHIRGAGAYYEQYF.

J is TRBJ2-3 and V is TRBV4-3; tentatively, D is TRBD2 (5 bases). This CDR3 is 13 amino acids long. From germline, CDR1 is LGHNA and CDR2 YSLEER. The V end lost 0 bases, the J end lost 14 bases, and 15 bases lay between the germline ends. Written as DNA, the CDR3 is TGCGCCAGCAGCCAAGACTCCCACCATACTAGGTATTTT. It specifies CASSQDSHHTRYF.

V gene TRBV28 combines with J gene TRBJ2-7, with D tentatively TRBD1 (5 bases). CDR1 is MDHEN, CDR2 SYDVKM, per germline. The CDR3 sequence is 16 residues long. V was trimmed by 1 base and J by 2 bases, leaving 15 bases between them. The CDR3 loop is CASSLSQGFPPYEQYF. In DNA, the CDR3 is TGTGCCAGCAGTTTATCCCAGGGCTTTCCCCCCTACGAGCAGTACTTC.

V and J are TRBV25-1 and TRBJ2-7; 9 positions match TRBD2. The length of the CDR3 is 13 residues. Per germline, CDR1 MGHDK and CDR2 SYGVNS. J lost 8 bases, V lost 1 base, and 3 bases had no gene match. The CDR3 protein is CASSELAGVKQYF. Written as DNA, the CDR3 is TGTGCCAGCAGTGAATTAGCGGGAGTTAAGCAGTACTTC.

This rearrangement joins TRBV30 to TRBJ1-4; 7 bases map to TRBD1. Trimming removed 0 bases from V and 5 bases from J; junction bases left unmatched: 6. The CDR3 runs 15 residues. CDR1 is GTSNPN and CDR2 is SVGIG in the germline V gene (reference sequence). As DNA, the CDR3 is TGTGCCTGGAGTGTACAGGGACAGATAAATGAAAAACTGTTTTTT. As protein: CAWSVQGQINEKLFF.

The chain uses TRBV11-2 and TRBJ2-7; D is possibly TRBD1 (6 bases). V was clipped by 1 base and J by 4 bases, with 17 bases between them. CDR3 length equals 16 residues. The germline V gene has CDR1 SGHAT and CDR2 FQNNGV. CDR3 residues: CASSLVRGRGTYEQYF. The CDR3 DNA is TGTGCCAGCAGCTTAGTACGGGGCAGAGGGACATACGAGCAGTACTTC.

This clone came up once. The genes are TRBV19 and TRBJ2-5; TRBD2 matches 12 bases. Germline CDR1 is LNHDA and CDR2 is SQIVND (reference sequence). The junction had 8 bases not matched to a gene; V was cut back by 4 bases and J by 5 bases. This CDR3 contains 16 residues. The CDR3 DNA sequence: TGTGCCAGTAGTACCCCTCTAGCGGGAGGGTCGGAGACCCAGTACTTC. Protein: CASSTPLAGGSETQYF.

This chain connects TRBV2 to TRBJ2-7; possible D gene TRBD1, 6 bases. Trimming cost V 1 base and J 5 bases, with 12 bases left between them. Germline V lookup: CDR1 SNHLY, CDR2 FYNNEI. The CDR3 consists of 14 residues. The CDR3 nucleotides are TGTGCCAGCAGTGAAGAAACAGGGCCTCACGAGCAGTACTTC. Translation gives CASSEETGPHEQYF.

The rearrangement links TRBV5-4 to TRBJ2-1; 7 nucleotides agree with TRBD2. Per germline, CDR1 SGHNT and CDR2 YYREEE (reference sequence). The CDR3 spans 16 residues. Trimming removed 2 bases from V and 3 bases from J; junction bases left unmatched: 8. The CDR3 DNA sequence: TGTGCCAGCAGCTTAAACCATCGGGACTACTACAATGAGCAGTTCTTC. Amino acid sequence: CASSLNHRDYYNEQFF.

This clone is a singleton in its sample. V usage is TRBV10-1 and J usage is TRBJ1-4; D might be TRBD1 (6 bases). V was clipped by 2 bases and J by 6 bases, with 19 bases between them. Germline-derived CDR1 and CDR2 are WNHNN and SYGVQD (reference sequence). The CDR3 is made up of 17 amino acids. The CDR3 region is CASSEARQGTTDEKLFF. CDR3 in DNA: TGCGCCAGCAGTGAGGCTCGTCAGGGGACGACTGATGAAAAACTGTTTTTT.

V is TRBV5-6 and J is TRBJ2-3; weak D call: TRBD2 (5 bases). The CDR3 contains 14 residues. V was clipped by 5 bases and J by 2 bases, with 12 bases between them. Per the germline V gene, CDR1 is SGHDT and CDR2 is YYEEEE. The CDR3 loop reads CASRDEDFTDTQYF. Here the CDR3 DNA reads TGTGCCAGCAGGGACGAGGACTTCACAGATACGCAGTATTTT.

This chain links TRBV27 with TRBJ1-1; perhaps TRBD1 as D (6 bases). The CDR3 totals 15 residues. Germline V gene sequence: CDR1 MNHEY, CDR2 SMNVEV (reference sequence). V was clipped by 6 bases and J by 5 bases, with 19 bases between them. The DNA of the CDR3 is TGTGCCAGCAGCCTTAACAGGGTTTCGGATACTGAAGCTTTCTTT. This translates into CASSLNRVSDTEAFF.

Only one count was recorded for this clone. CDR3 residues: CASSQEGQGHPSGTGELFF. DNA for the CDR3: TGTGCCAGCAGCCAAGAGGGGCAGGGCCATCCTAGTGGCACCGGGGAGCTGTTTTTT. V and J are TRBV4-2 and TRBJ2-2, with a tentative D call TRBD1 (5 bases). The CDR3 sequence is 19 residues long. V lost 0 bases, J lost 4 bases, and 21 bases lay in between. Germline CDR1 and CDR2: LGHNA and YNFKEQ.

The rearrangement joins TRBV2 to TRBJ2-7, with D maybe TRBD2 (6 bases). Germline CDR1 reads SNHLY; CDR2 reads FYNNEI. Deletions cut 6 bases from V and 3 bases from J, with 9 bases between. The CDR3 spans 12 residues. In DNA, the CDR3 is TGTGCCAGCAGGGACTACCACTACGAGCAGTACTTC. The encoded protein is CASRDYHYEQYF.

The chain is built from TRBV19 and TRBJ2-1, with D perhaps matching TRBD2 (6 bases). The CDR3 loop spans 16 amino acids. The V end lost 5 bases, the J end lost 9 bases, and 23 bases lay between the germline ends. Germline V gene lookup returns CDR1 LNHDA and CDR2 SQIVND (reference sequence). CDR3 bases: TGTGCCAGTAGTGCCCTACTAGCAGGAGGTTGGATTGAGCAGTTCTTC. This sequence encodes CASSALLAGGWIEQFF.

The chain couples TRBV29-1 to TRBJ1-2, with D possibly being TRBD1 (5 bases). The germline CDR1 and CDR2 sequences are SQVTM and ANQGSEA. CDR3 size: 13 residues. With 7 bases removed from V and 0 bases from J, the gap between germline ends came to 12 bases. This chain's CDR3 is CSARTYTNYGYTF. CDR3 DNA: TGCAGCGCAAGGACATATACTAACTATGGCTACACCTTC.

This chain joins TRBV29-1 and TRBJ2-1, with a possible D match to TRBD2 (6 bases). The CDR3 consists of 16 residues. The germline gives CDR1 SQVTM, CDR2 ANQGSEA. Between the trimmed V and J ends, which lost 3 bases and 2 bases, there was a span of 17 bases. The CDR3 DNA sequence: TGCAGCGTTGAGGGCCTGATACTAGCCCCCTACAATGAGCAGTTCTTC. This sequence encodes CSVEGLILAPYNEQFF.

The rearrangement uses TRBV7-2 and TRBJ2-1, with D unclear. CDR1 and CDR2 (germline): SGHTA, FQGNSA. The CDR3 is made up of 14 amino acids. V shed 1 base and J shed 2 bases, with 6 bases lying between them. This chain's CDR3 is CASSLGRPYNEQFF. CDR3 DNA: TGTGCCAGCAGCTTAGGGAGACCCTACAATGAGCAGTTCTTC.

The gene calls are TRBV13 and TRBJ2-2, with 9 bases aligning to TRBD2. With V trimmed by 0 bases and J by 7 bases, 6 bases remained unmatched. The CDR3 is 16 residues long. CDR1 is PRHDT and CDR2 is FYEKMQ in the germline V gene (reference sequence). The CDR3 reads CASSLGREGLVGELFF. In DNA, the CDR3 is TGTGCCAGCAGCTTAGGGCGGGAGGGCCTCGTCGGGGAGCTGTTTTTT.

This clone was detected only a few times. The chain links TRBV5-6 to TRBJ1-5; TRBD1 might be the D (5 bases). CDR3 length: 14 residues. V was pared by 7 bases and J by 5 bases, with 16 bases between. From germline, CDR1 is SGHDT and CDR2 YYEEEE. The CDR3 spells CASRGFQGDQPQHF. The CDR3 nucleotides are TGTGCCAGCCGCGGTTTCCAGGGCGATCAGCCCCAGCATTTT.

This clone was detected once. The genes are TRBV30 and TRBJ2-5, with a tentative D call TRBD1 (5 bases). This CDR3 spans 15 amino acids. The V end lost 1 base, the J end lost 0 bases, and 12 bases lay between the germline ends. Looked up from germline, CDR1 is GTSNPN and CDR2 is SVGIG (reference sequence). Written as DNA, the CDR3 is TGTGCCTGGAGTGAGGCGGACACCGACCAAGAGACCCAGTACTTC. Translated: CAWSEADTDQETQYF.

The chain carries TRBV11-2 and TRBJ2-1, with D maybe TRBD1 (5 bases). The CDR3 runs to 16 residues. From germline, CDR1 is SGHAT and CDR2 FQNNGV. V shed 7 bases and J shed 5 bases, with 21 bases lying between them. The DNA of the CDR3 is TGTGCCAGCACGTTAAAGCCCAGGGTAAAAGACAATGAGCAGTTCTTC. It specifies CASTLKPRVKDNEQFF. The variable domain in full, with the rest retrieved from reference TRBV11-2 and TRBJ2-1, is EAGVAQSPRYKIIEKRQSVAFWCNPISGHATLYWYQQILGQGPKLLIQFQNNGVVDDSQLPKDRFSAERLKGVDSTLKIQPAKLEDSAVYLCASTLKPRVKDNEQFFGPGTRLTVL.

CDR3 protein: CASSLEGGYEQYF. As DNA, the CDR3 is TGCGCCAGCAGCTTGGAAGGGGGCTACGAGCAGTACTTC. The V call is TRBV5-1, the J call TRBJ2-7, with D perhaps matching TRBD1 (6 bases). Trimming left V 0 bases short and J 3 bases short, with 7 bases between. This CDR3 has 13 residues. Per the germline V gene, CDR1 is SGHRS and CDR2 is YFSETQ.

This chain connects TRBV19 to TRBJ1-1; no reliable D call. The CDR3 consists of 15 residues. The germline V gene has CDR1 LNHDA and CDR2 SQIVND (reference sequence). Trimming removed 3 bases from V and 7 bases from J, with 18 bases in between. CDR3 sequence reads: CASSMAWWRDGEAFF. The CDR3 DNA is TGTGCCAGTAGTATGGCGTGGTGGAGGGATGGTGAAGCTTTCTTT.

J is TRBJ1-2 and V is TRBV9; D gene uncertain. This CDR3 spans 14 amino acids. Germline CDR1 and CDR2: SGDLS and YYNGEE. The germline V and J ends were trimmed by 7 bases and 3 bases, with 16 bases remaining between them. The CDR3 is CASGGAGEDYGYTF. CDR3 nucleotides: TGTGCCAGCGGAGGAGCGGGAGAGGACTATGGCTACACCTTC. Full variable domain (rest looked up from reference TRBV9 and TRBJ1-2): DSGVTQTPKHLITATGQRVTLRCSPRSGDLSVYWYQQSLDQGLQFLIQYYNGEERAKGNILERFSAQQFPDLHSELNLSSLELGDSALYFCASGGAGEDYGYTFGSGTRLTVV.

The chain is built from TRBV27 and TRBJ2-7; TRBD1 agrees at 8 bases. CDR1 and CDR2 from the germline V gene are MNHEY and SMNVEV (reference sequence). The CDR3 contains 15 residues. J lost 3 bases, V lost 6 bases, and 10 bases had no gene match. As DNA, the CDR3 is TGTGCCAGCAGGACGATTAGGGACAGGATCTACGAGCAGTACTTC. Amino acids: CASRTIRDRIYEQYF.

The CDR3 DNA is TGTGCCAGCAGCCAAGCACTAGCGGAGAACACCGGGGAGCTGTTTTTT. Protein product: CASSQALAENTGELFF. The rearrangement uses TRBV14 and TRBJ2-2, with 8 bases matching TRBD2. Germline V gene sequence: CDR1 SGHDN, CDR2 FVKESK. Trimming took 1 base from V and 1 from J; bases not matched to a gene: 2. The CDR3 length is 16 residues.

This clone was found once. V and J are TRBV6-5 and TRBJ2-7; 9 bases are shared with TRBD2. V was clipped by 6 bases and J by 4 bases; unmatched bases: 4. This CDR3 is built from 13 residues. Per the germline V gene, CDR1 is MNHEY and CDR2 is SVGAGI. CDR3 loop: CASRAGGDYEQYF. The CDR3 bases are TGTGCCAGCAGGGCGGGAGGGGATTACGAGCAGTACTTC.

The sample holds one count of this clone. The chain is built from TRBV5-6 and TRBJ1-6; 9 bases line up with TRBD1. The CDR3 spans 17 residues. V was pared by 0 bases and J by 4 bases, with 5 bases of the junction left unmatched. Germline lookup yields CDR1 SGHDT and CDR2 YYEEEE. In DNA form, the CDR3 reads TGTGCCAGCAGCTTGGGGACAGGGGACCGTTATAATTCACCCCTCCACTTT. This codes for CASSLGTGDRYNSPLHF.

The chain uses TRBV6-5 and TRBJ2-7, with D uncertain. This CDR3 is built from 15 residues. Germline lookup yields CDR1 MNHEY and CDR2 SVGAGI. Trimming removed 2 bases from V and 3 bases from J, with 14 bases in between. This chain's CDR3 is CASSYKPHTYYEQYF. The DNA of the CDR3 is TGTGCCAGCAGTTACAAACCTCACACGTACTACGAGCAGTACTTC.

The chain carries TRBV5-4 and TRBJ1-5; maybe TRBD1 (6 bases). This CDR3 has 14 amino acids. CDR1 and CDR2 (germline): SGHNT, YYREEE (reference sequence). The V end was cut by 0 bases, the J end by 5 bases, with 9 bases between. The CDR3 loop is CASSLAGAHQPQHF. For the CDR3, the DNA is TGTGCCAGCAGCTTGGCAGGGGCCCATCAGCCCCAGCATTTT.